Below, 21 T cell receptor beta chains from the same sample are listed, as sequenced in a study of blood T cell repertoires in COVID-19. Produced via immunoSEQ multiplex PCR; TCRdb's table is partial and in-frame only. The sample lists more than 80,000 clones; about 88% were seen once. Sequenced input: peripheral blood. These receptors were collected from a man between 40 and 49 years old with acute or convalescent COVID-19.

The chain is built from TRBV3-1 (or the pseudogene TRBV3-2) and TRBJ2-5; 13 bases fit TRBD2. V lost 4 bases, J lost 4 bases, and 6 bases stayed unmatched. The V gene's germline CDR1 is LGHDT and CDR2 YNNKEL (reference sequence). The CDR3 runs 16 residues. In DNA, the CDR3 is TGTGCCAGCAGCCTTCGGACTAGCGGGGGCGCAGAGACCCAGTACTTC. It is translated as CASSLRTSGGAETQYF.

The chain combines TRBV24-1 with TRBJ2-1, with unresolved D. V dropped 9 bases and J dropped 2 bases, with 7 bases sitting between them. This CDR3 region has 12 residues. Per germline, CDR1 KGHDR and CDR2 SFDVKD. The CDR3 nucleotides are TGTGCCACCCGACTCCCCTACAATGAGCAGTTCTTC. Encoded protein: CATRLPYNEQFF.

This chain joins TRBV19 and TRBJ2-7; D is perhaps TRBD2 (6 bases). The V and J ends lost 5 bases and 0 bases respectively, with 11 bases between them. Germline values: CDR1 LNHDA, CDR2 SQIVND (reference sequence). CDR3 length equals 14 residues. CDR3 sequence (DNA): TGTGCCAGTAGTTCGGTGGGAGGCTCCTACGAGCAGTACTTC. It encodes CASSSVGGSYEQYF.

The V call is TRBV5-4, the J call TRBJ2-7, with TRBD1 matching 8 bases. CDR1 is SGHNT, CDR2 YYREEE, per germline (reference sequence). Trimming at V came to 3 bases and at J to 2 bases, leaving 7 bases not matched to a gene. The CDR3 is made up of 15 amino acids. The CDR3 region has the DNA TGTGCCAGCAGCTCCCCCACAGGGGGAACCTACGAGCAGTACTTC. Translation gives CASSSPTGGTYEQYF. The full variable domain, in which reference TRBV5-4 and TRBJ2-7 provide the parts outside the CDR3, is ETGVTQSPTHLIKTRGQQVTLRCSSQSGHNTVSWYQQALGQGPQFIFQYYREEENGRGNFPPRFSGLQFPNYSSELNVNALELDDSALYLCASSSPTGGTYEQYFGPGTRLTVT.

The rearrangement links TRBV28 to TRBJ2-3; 8 bases map to TRBD2. With V trimmed by 8 bases and J by 6 bases, 13 bases remained unmatched. The germline V gene encodes CDR1 MDHEN and CDR2 SYDVKM. The CDR3 has 15 amino acids. CDR3 DNA sequence: TGTGCCAGCCATTGGACGAGCGGGAGAGGGGATACGCAGTATTTT. Its translation is CASHWTSGRGDTQYF.

This clone has just a few counts. This chain joins TRBV7-9 and TRBJ2-5; D remains unclear. Germline CDR1 and CDR2: SEHNR and FQNEAQ (reference sequence). V lost 2 bases and J lost 3, with 4 bases in between. This CDR3 has 12 residues. CDR3 amino acids: CASSLQKETQYF. CDR3 nucleotides: TGTGCCAGCAGCTTACAGAAAGAGACCCAGTACTTC.

The chain joins TRBV27 to TRBJ1-1; tentative D call: TRBD1 (5 bases). Germline CDR1 MNHEY, CDR2 SMNVEV (reference sequence). CDR3 length: 15 residues. Trimming cost V 10 bases and J 5 bases, with 23 bases left between them. The chain's CDR3 is CATTPAGGFWTEAFF. Written as DNA, the CDR3 is TGTGCCACCACCCCAGCCGGGGGGTTTTGGACTGAAGCTTTCTTT.

The table lists this clone with a few counts. Other DNA sequences in this sample translate to the same CDR3. The J gene is TRBJ1-2, the V gene TRBV18, with 9 positions matching TRBD1. This CDR3 spans 15 amino acids. Losses at the gene ends were 5 bases for V and 8 bases for J; bases not matched to a gene: 12. Per germline, CDR1 KGHSH and CDR2 LQKENI. This CDR3 reads CASSEKTGTGKGYTF. DNA of the CDR3: TGTGCCAGCTCAGAAAAAACTGGGACAGGGAAGGGCTACACCTTC.

There are many counts of this clone. The rearrangement uses TRBV10-3 and TRBJ2-2; 7 nucleotides match TRBD2. Germline V gene sequence: CDR1 ENHRY, CDR2 SYGVKD. V lost 5 bases, J lost 1 base, and 4 bases stayed unmatched. The CDR3 spans 15 residues. CDR3 sequence: CAISSSGRNTGELFF. DNA of the CDR3: TGTGCCATCAGTAGTAGCGGGCGGAACACCGGGGAGCTGTTTTTT.

This chain joins TRBV6-5 and TRBJ1-4; maybe TRBD1 (6 bases). The CDR3 loop spans 14 amino acids. The V end lost 6 bases, the J end lost 2 bases, and 10 bases lay between the germline ends. The germline V gene has CDR1 MNHEY and CDR2 SVGAGI. CDR3 region: CASRPRGTNEKLFF. The CDR3 DNA reads TGTGCCAGCAGACCTAGGGGGACTAATGAAAAACTGTTTTTT.

The chain uses TRBV4-2 and TRBJ2-3; D is unresolved. The CDR3 runs 15 residues. Germline CDR1 reads LGHNA; CDR2 reads YNFKEQ. V lost 1 base to trimming and J lost 4 bases, with 12 bases between them. CDR3 nucleotide sequence: TGTGCCAGCAGCCAAGGAATAGGAGTAGCAGATACGCAGTATTTT. It translates to CASSQGIGVADTQYF.

The V call is TRBV6-5, the J call TRBJ2-3; the D gene is possibly TRBD2 (6 bases). The CDR3 contains 16 residues. Per germline, CDR1 MNHEY and CDR2 SVGAGI. Trimming shortened V by 4 bases and J by 2 bases, and 16 bases separated the two germline ends. CDR3 in DNA: TGTGCCAGCAGTTCTGGCCGGGACTTCTCCACAGATACGCAGTATTTT. Protein sequence: CASSSGRDFSTDTQYF.

The chain uses TRBV29-1 and TRBJ2-3, with unresolved D. V lost 3 bases, J lost 0 bases, and 13 bases lay in between. Per germline, CDR1 SQVTM and CDR2 ANQGSEA. The CDR3 is 15 amino acids. Here the CDR3 DNA reads TGCAGCGTTGAGGGTGAGAGGATCAGCACAGATACGCAGTATTTT. Protein: CSVEGERISTDTQYF.

This chain links TRBV30 with TRBJ2-5; a possible D gene is TRBD2 (6 bases). V lost 0 bases and J lost 6, with 11 bases in between. Per the germline V gene, CDR1 is GTSNPN and CDR2 is SVGIG (reference sequence). The CDR3 totals 13 residues. CDR3 bases: TGTGCCTGGAGTGTCGCGGGGCCGAAGACCCAGTACTTC. This sequence encodes CAWSVAGPKTQYF.

The chain carries TRBV3-1 (or the pseudogene TRBV3-2) and TRBJ2-2; D is unclear. The CDR3 sequence is 14 residues long. Per the germline V gene, CDR1 is LGHDT and CDR2 is YNNKEL (reference sequence). V lost 8 bases and J 2 bases, leaving 12 bases between the germline ends. CDR3 sequence: CASLGGLNTGELFF. The CDR3 DNA follows: TGTGCCAGCCTAGGTGGCCTAAACACCGGGGAGCTGTTTTTT.

The V gene is TRBV4-1, the J gene TRBJ2-1, with D uncertain. With 0 bases removed from V and 8 bases from J, the gap between germline ends came to 8 bases. The germline V gene has CDR1 MGHRA and CDR2 YSYEKL. This CDR3 region has 13 residues. For the CDR3, the DNA is TGCGCCAGCAGCCAAGAGCAACTGGATGAGCAGTTCTTC. This translates into CASSQEQLDEQFF.

The chain employs TRBV12-5 and TRBJ1-2, with unresolved D. The CDR3 is 12 amino acids. Germline CDR1 is LGHNT and CDR2 is FRNRAP. V lost 0 bases and J 8 bases, leaving 7 bases between the germline ends. For the CDR3, the DNA is TGTGCTAGTGGTTTGGTTATTGGCGGCTACACCTTC. Translated: CASGLVIGGYTF.

This chain connects TRBV11-2 to TRBJ2-7, with a weak D call TRBD2 (5 bases). Germline V gives CDR1 SGHAT, CDR2 FQNNGV. V was shortened by 0 bases and J by 4 bases, with 10 bases between the two germline ends. This CDR3 has 14 residues. DNA of the CDR3: TGTGCCAGCAGCTTAGATGAGGGCGGGTACGAGCAGTACTTC. This encodes CASSLDEGGYEQYF.

In its sample, this clone was seen once. Sequence at one end of the junction differs from germline and may be a read error. The rearrangement uses TRBV5-4 and TRBJ2-2, with a tentative D call TRBD1 (7 bases). The germline V gene encodes CDR1 SGHNT and CDR2 YYREEE (reference sequence). This CDR3 has 16 residues. The CDR3 sequence is CASSPGGLINTGELFF. The CDR3 coding sequence is TGTGCCAGCAGCCCAGGGGGACTCATTAACACTGGGGAGCTGTTTTTT.

This chain joins TRBV25-1 and TRBJ1-1; 9 positions match TRBD1. CDR3 length equals 17 residues. The germline V gene encodes CDR1 MGHDK and CDR2 SYGVNS. The V gene end was trimmed by 1 base and the J gene end by 5 bases; junction bases not matched to a gene: 11. The CDR3 coding sequence is TGTGCCAGCAGTGAATCTGGCGGACAGGGGAGAGGGACTGAAGCTTTCTTT. This sequence encodes CASSESGGQGRGTEAFF.

The rearrangement links TRBV11-2 to TRBJ2-3; 14 bases map to TRBD2. Germline V lookup: CDR1 SGHAT, CDR2 FQNNGV. CDR3 length: 19 amino acids. V shed 5 bases, J shed 1 base, and the junction held 11 bases outside the gene matches. As DNA, the CDR3 is TGTGCCAGCAGCGGGTGGACTAGCGGGGGGAGCCAGGGCACAGATACGCAGTATTTT. It specifies CASSGWTSGGSQGTDTQYF.